This TCR beta chain was sequenced in a study of blood T cell repertoires in COVID-19. Study-level background: The origin of the acute and convalescent COVID-19 samples was the United States, Italy and Spain.

V shed 3 bases and J 2 bases; nucleotides not matched to a gene: 10. CDR1 is KGHSH, CDR2 LQKENI, per germline. The length of the CDR3 is 16 residues. The table came from immunoSEQ multiplex PCR; TCRdb's copy has only in-frame clones and leaves some out. This sample carries 100,000 to 120,000 clones, approximately 84% of them seen once, and the ten largest clones take 8.1%. This TCR derives from a woman in her 40s with acute or convalescent COVID-19. This sequence joins TRBV18 and TRBJ2-7; 7 bases agree with TRBD2. Sequencing was done on a sample of peripheral blood. The CDR3 reads CASSPPSRGSTYEQYF. CDR3 sequence (DNA): TGTGCCAGCTCACCCCCCTCGCGGGGGAGCACCTACGAGCAGTACTTC. The full variable domain, its missing parts supplied by reference TRBV18 and TRBJ2-7, is NAGVMQNPRHLVRRRGQEARLRCSPMKGHSHVYWYRQLPEEGLKFMVYLQKENIIDESGMPKERFSAEFPKEGPSILRIQQVVRGDSAAYFCASSPPSRGSTYEQYFGPGTRLTVT.